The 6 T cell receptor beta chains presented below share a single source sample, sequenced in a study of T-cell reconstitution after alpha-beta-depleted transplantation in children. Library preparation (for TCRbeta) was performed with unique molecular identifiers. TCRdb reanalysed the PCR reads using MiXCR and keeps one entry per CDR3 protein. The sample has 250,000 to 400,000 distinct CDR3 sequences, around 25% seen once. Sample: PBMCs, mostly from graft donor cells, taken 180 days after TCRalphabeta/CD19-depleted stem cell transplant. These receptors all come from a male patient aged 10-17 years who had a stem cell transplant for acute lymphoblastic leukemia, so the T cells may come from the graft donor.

Here the CDR3 reads CASSLGFFSYNEQFF. The CDR3 DNA reads TGTGCCAGCAGCTTAGGATTCTTCTCCTACAATGAGCAGTTCTTC. This chain links TRBV7-3 with TRBJ2-1; D gene uncertain. CDR3 length equals 15 residues. The V and J ends lost 2 bases and 0 bases respectively, with 8 bases between them. From germline, CDR1 is SGHTA and CDR2 FQGTGA. Full variable domain (remainder filled in from reference TRBV7-3 and TRBJ2-1): GAGVSQTPSNKVTEKGKYVELRCDPISGHTALYWYRQSLGQGPEFLIYFQGTGAADDSGLPNDRFFAVRPEGSVSTLKIQRTERGDSAVYLCASSLGFFSYNEQFFGPGTRLTVL.

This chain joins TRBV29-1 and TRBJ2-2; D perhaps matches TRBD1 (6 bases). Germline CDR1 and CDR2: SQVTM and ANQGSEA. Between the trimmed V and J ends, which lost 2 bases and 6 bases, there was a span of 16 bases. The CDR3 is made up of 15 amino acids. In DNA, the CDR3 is TGCAGCGTTGAACGCAGGGGAATGTCAGCCGGGGAGCTGTTTTTT. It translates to CSVERRGMSAGELFF.

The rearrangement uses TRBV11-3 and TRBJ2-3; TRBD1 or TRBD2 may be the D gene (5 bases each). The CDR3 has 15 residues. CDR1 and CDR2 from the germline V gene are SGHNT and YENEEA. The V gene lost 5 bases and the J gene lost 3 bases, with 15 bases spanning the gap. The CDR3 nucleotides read TGTGCCAGCAGCCAGGAGCGCGAGGGGACAGATACGCAGTATTTT. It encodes CASSQEREGTDTQYF.

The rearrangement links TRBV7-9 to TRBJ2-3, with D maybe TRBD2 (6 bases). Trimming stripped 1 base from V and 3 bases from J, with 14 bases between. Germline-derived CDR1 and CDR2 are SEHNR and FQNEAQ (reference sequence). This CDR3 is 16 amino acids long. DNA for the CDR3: TGTGCCAGCAGCTTAGGACTAAGGGAGGCAACAGATACGCAGTATTTT. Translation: CASSLGLREATDTQYF.

CDR3 coding DNA: TGCAGTGCTAGACCTGGACAGGGTGGCTACGAGCAGTACTTC. Its translation is CSARPGQGGYEQYF. This chain connects TRBV20-1 to TRBJ2-7; 8 positions agree with TRBD1. The CDR3 runs 14 residues. CDR1 and CDR2 (germline): DFQATT, SNEGSKA (reference sequence). Trimming cost V 2 bases and J 3 bases; bases outside gene matches: 6.

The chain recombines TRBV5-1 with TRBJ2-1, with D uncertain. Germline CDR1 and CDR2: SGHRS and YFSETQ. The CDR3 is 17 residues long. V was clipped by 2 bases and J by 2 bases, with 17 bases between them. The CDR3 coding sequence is TGCGCCAGCAGCTTTCTCGGCGTTGAAGGAGCCTACAATGAGCAGTTCTTC. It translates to CASSFLGVEGAYNEQFF.